This T cell receptor (beta chain) originates from a study of blood T cell repertoires in COVID-19. Study background: The United States, Italy and Spain provided the acute and convalescent COVID-19 samples. T cells, B-cell-depleted T cells, or PBMCs supplied cDNA or gDNA.

Per the original methods: It was from reference gene primer amplification that nucleated cell counts were estimated. Only in-frame clones appear in the TCRdb table, and some are missing; sequencing was by immunoSEQ multiplex PCR. D and trimming come from the DNA, and the V and J calls and clone size come from that table. Found here are 120,000 to 150,000 clones, 75% to 85% of them singletons; the top ten hold about 4%. Germline values: CDR1 GTSNPN, CDR2 SVGIG (reference sequence). The CDR3 is 10 residues long. J was trimmed by 13 bases and V by 5 bases; bases with no gene match: 7. The sequence came from a woman of 80 years or more with acute or convalescent COVID-19. The rearrangement joins TRBV30 to TRBJ1-2, with TRBD1 identical over 7 bases. Sequencing was carried out using peripheral blood. The CDR3 sequence is CAWGNRGLTF. In DNA, the CDR3 is TGTGCCTGGGGCAACAGGGGACTCACCTTC.